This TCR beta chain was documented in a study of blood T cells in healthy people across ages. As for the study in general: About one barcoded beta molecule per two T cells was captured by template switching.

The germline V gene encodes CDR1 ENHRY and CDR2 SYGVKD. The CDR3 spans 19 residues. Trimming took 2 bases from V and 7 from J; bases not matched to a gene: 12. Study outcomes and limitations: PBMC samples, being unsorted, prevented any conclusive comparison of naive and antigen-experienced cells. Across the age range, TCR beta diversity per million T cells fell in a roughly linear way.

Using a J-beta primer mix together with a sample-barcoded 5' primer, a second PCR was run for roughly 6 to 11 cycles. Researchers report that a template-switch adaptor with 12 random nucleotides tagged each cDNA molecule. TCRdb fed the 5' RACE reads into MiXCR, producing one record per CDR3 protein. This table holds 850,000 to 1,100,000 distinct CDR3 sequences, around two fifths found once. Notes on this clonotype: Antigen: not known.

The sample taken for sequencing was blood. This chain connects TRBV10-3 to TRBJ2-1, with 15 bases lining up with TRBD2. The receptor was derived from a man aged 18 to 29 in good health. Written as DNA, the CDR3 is TGTGCCATCAGTGAGCCGAGGACTAGCGGGGGGGGAGGATTTAATGAGCAGTTCTTC. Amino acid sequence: CAISEPRTSGGGGFNEQFF.